This T cell receptor beta chain came from a study of CD8 T cells in Susac syndrome. This clonotype was counted once. Germline loops: CDR1 DFQATT, CDR2 SNEGSKA (reference sequence). This CDR3 contains 15 residues. The V and J ends lost 3 bases and 2 bases respectively, with 13 bases between them. CD8+ and CD4+ T cells taken from blood had their TCR beta sequenced. A quantity of roughly 0.5 to 1 ug RNA underwent reverse transcription using random hexamers. TCRdb redid the calling of the immunoSEQ multiplex PCR reads with MiXCR, one entry per CDR3 protein. The sample consists of 140,000 or so distinct CDR3 sequences, roughly 95% of them appearing once.

The sequenced material came from CD4+ T cells from PBMCs. The V and J genes are TRBV20-1 and TRBJ2-2; D unresolved. This TCR was sampled from a human donor with Susac syndrome. The CDR3 loop reads CSASDSKANTGELFF. The CDR3, as DNA: TGCAGTGCTAGCGATTCGAAGGCCAACACCGGGGAGCTGTTTTTT.